The 12 T cell receptor beta chains given below trace back to one sample, sequenced in a study of T cells in Graves' hyperthyroidism and ophthalmopathy. RNA transcripts yielded amplified TCR beta CDR3 regions. The HTBI primer set served for first-round RT-PCR of the TCR CDR3. TCRdb reprocessed the multiplex PCR reads via MiXCR and lists one record per CDR3 protein. Of more than 500,000 distinct CDR3 sequences in the sample, under 60% are singletons; the top ten hold around 20%. Input material: peripheral blood or thyroid tissue (not recorded which). The receptors here all came from an adult woman with Graves' disease, either hyperthyroidism or ophthalmopathy (not recorded which).

This clonotype was picked up one time. A clone one base away is much larger, so this may be a read error. V and J are TRBV2 and TRBJ1-3; tentative D call: TRBD1 (5 bases). The CDR3 loop spans 15 amino acids. Germline V gives CDR1 SNHLY, CDR2 FYNNEI. CDR3 protein: CAGSLRTISGNTIYF. The CDR3 DNA sequence: TGTGCCGGCAGCCTTAGGACAATCTCTGGAAACACCATATATTTT.

The J gene is TRBJ2-7, the V gene TRBV19; no firm D call. The CDR3 totals 14 residues. Per the germline V gene, CDR1 is LNHDA and CDR2 is SQIVND (reference sequence). V shed 5 bases and J shed 3 bases, with 14 bases lying between them. The DNA of the CDR3 is TGTGCCAGTAGTGTGGCAGGACCATACTACGAGCAGTACTTC. Amino acid sequence: CASSVAGPYYEQYF.

The chain uses TRBV29-1 and TRBJ1-4; TRBD1 aligns across 7 bases. Germline V gene lookup returns CDR1 SQVTM and CDR2 ANQGSEA. J gave up 11 bases and V 4 bases, and 16 bases lay outside the gene matches. The CDR3 runs 15 residues. DNA of the CDR3: TGCAGCGTTGGGCTGTCGACAGGGAGGATAAGGAAACTGTTTTTT. As protein: CSVGLSTGRIRKLFF.

This clonotype was seen a few times. The V call is TRBV10-3, the J call TRBJ2-7, with 9 bases aligning to TRBD1. J gave up 1 base and V 10 bases, and 14 bases lay outside the gene matches. This CDR3 region has 16 residues. Germline-derived CDR1 and CDR2 are ENHRY and SYGVKD. DNA of the CDR3: TGTGCCACCCTCGACAGGGGGAGCCGACTATCCTACGAGCAGTACTTC. Its translation is CATLDRGSRLSYEQYF.

In regard to this clonotype: The limits of the CDR3 on the DNA are not certain, so only TCRdb's listed CDR3 is given. The chain uses TRBV29-1 and TRBJ2-7. The CDR3 is 13 residues long, ends included. Germline CDR1 reads SQVTM; CDR2 reads ANQGSEA. CDR3: CSVGSGTLYERYF.

This CDR3 reads CASSLFTVQETQYF. CDR3 in DNA: TGTGCCAGCAGTTTATTTACAGTGCAAGAGACCCAGTACTTC. V is TRBV28 and J is TRBJ2-5; D ambiguous. Trimming cost V 1 base and J 2 bases, with 8 bases left between them. This CDR3 spans 14 amino acids. The germline gives CDR1 MDHEN, CDR2 SYDVKM.

The chain is built from TRBV29-1 and TRBJ1-4; D perhaps matches TRBD1 (6 bases). The CDR3 length is 12 residues. The germline V gene has CDR1 SQVTM and CDR2 ANQGSEA. CDR3 residues: CRGGARGEKLFF. The DNA of the CDR3 is TGCAGAGGGGGGGCTCGAGGTGAAAAACTGTTTTTT. Full variable domain (missing parts from reference TRBV29-1 and TRBJ1-4): SAVISQKPSRDICQRGTSLTIQCQVDSQVTMMFWYRQQPGQSLTLIATANQGSEATYESGFVIDKFPISRPNLTFSTLTVSNMSPEDSSIYLCRGGARGEKLFFGSGTQLSVL.

This clonotype was recorded a few times. The chain couples TRBV28 to TRBJ1-5, with D unresolved. The CDR3 has 13 residues. Germline assignment: CDR1 MDHEN and CDR2 SYDVKM. V was pared by 7 bases and J by 3 bases, with 10 bases between. The CDR3 DNA sequence: TGTGCCAGCATGGAGGTTATCAATCAGCCCCAGCATTTT. Translation: CASMEVINQPQHF.

This chain joins TRBV10-3 and TRBJ2-7; no clear D. In germline, CDR1 is ENHRY, CDR2 SYGVKD. The CDR3 runs to 11 residues. V shed 6 bases and J shed 4 bases, with 7 bases lying between them. The CDR3 region has the DNA TGTGCCATCAGCACGATATACGAGCAGTACTTC. Residues: CAISTIYEQYF.

This chain joins TRBV7-3 and TRBJ1-1; 8 bases agree with TRBD1. There are 14 residues in the CDR3. The ends lost 5 bases at V and 11 bases at J; junction bases unmatched: 13. Germline assignment: CDR1 SGHTA and CDR2 FQGTGA. The CDR3 DNA reads TGTGCCAGCAGCCTACAAGGACAGGGTGTCAGGGCTTTCTTT. It yields the protein CASSLQGQGVRAFF.

This rearrangement joins TRBV7-6 to TRBJ2-5, with 8 bases matching TRBD2. The CDR3 is 15 residues long. Germline V gene data show CDR1 as SGHVS and CDR2 as FNYEAQ. With 4 bases clipped from V and 8 bases from J, the junction kept 12 bases outside the gene matches. The CDR3 reads CASSSAGAGEATQYF. CDR3 bases: TGTGCCAGCAGCTCGGCAGGAGCGGGAGAGGCTACCCAGTACTTC.

This clonotype was seen only once. V usage is TRBV2 and J usage is TRBJ2-5, with 8 bases aligning to TRBD1. This CDR3 has 15 amino acids. V lost 8 bases to trimming and J lost 5 bases; unmatched junction nucleotides: 13. Germline V gene data show CDR1 as SNHLY and CDR2 as FYNNEI. CDR3 amino acids: CASGQGQGAFETQYF. The DNA for the CDR3 is TGTGCCAGCGGCCAAGGGCAGGGGGCCTTTGAGACCCAGTACTTC.